This record concerns one T cell receptor (beta chain) sequence. This clone's antigen is unknown. The record has no base qualities; no much larger clone is one base away. The immunoSEQ Assay, a bias-controlled multiplex PCR, was used to amplify TCRbeta CDR3 regions from genomic DNA. On the authors' methods: The number of nucleated cells in each sample was estimated from the amplification of reference gene primers within the assay. To quantify the absolute abundance of each unique TCRbeta CDR3 rearrangement, sequence reads were collapsed and filtered. Productive Simpson clonality was computed per sample as the square root of Simpson's diversity index over productive rearrangements. TCRdb took this table from immuneACCESS and kept in-frame rearrangements with V and J called. Such tables lack part of the clones; where checked against another copy, unresolved V genes explain under half of the gap, and the rest is unexplained. The V and J calls and clone size were taken over from that table, and D and trimming were inferred from the DNA. In all, the sample holds about 110,000 clones, and about 88% of those were seen once. Less than 2.5% of the sample is held by the ten biggest clonotypes.

These data belong to a study of blood T cell repertoires in COVID-19 (dated by TCRdb to the early 2020s). Regarding the complete study: Collaborator samples came from the United States, Italy and Spain and covered acute and convalescent phases of COVID-19. The prospective study material was composed of cDNA or gDNA derived from T cells, B-cell-depleted T cells, or PBMCs. Deeply sampled blood TCRbeta repertoires from subjects exposed to, actively infected with, or recovered from COVID-19 were included in the dataset. A freely available public database, intended as a resource for researchers studying the immune response to SARS-CoV-2, is where the repertoires were released. The samples were drawn from two sources: the first 160 participants of the ongoing ImmuneRACE study, and fewer than 1,500 subjects contributed by 6 global collaborators. A de-identified subject ID, COVID-19 status, age in years and sex were almost always included in the sample metadata. Where available, HLA class I and class II types were obtained from metadata supplied by the sample provider rather than from assay-based typing. Points the paper makes about the study in general: The quantity of clinical and demographic metadata differed by source and by participant and was supplied without curation.

Each collaborating institution followed its own protocols to collect whole blood in K2EDTA tubes. For TCRbeta analysis, collaborators shipped samples in one of three forms: frozen whole blood, isolated PBMCs, or DNA extracted from either of those sample types. CDR1 and CDR2 are read off the germline V gene as ENHRY and SYGVKD. The V and J ends are trimmed by 3 bases and 0 bases, leaving 19 bases between them. The CDR3 sequence holds 18 residues, the cysteine and phenylalanine included. Only the CDR3 region is kept as DNA, spanning 54 bases read in frame from base 1. The source is a human donor in a cohort sampled during active COVID-19. Recombination linked TRBV10-3 to TRBJ2-3, with TRBD2 tentatively as D gene (5 bases match). The sample was peripheral blood. The nucleotide sequence is TGTGCCATCAGTGACACTTCCTGGGAGACAAGGAGCACAGATACGCAGTATTTT. This sequence encodes CAISDTSWETRSTDTQYF.